The text below deals with one T cell receptor beta chain. Its antigen is undetermined. The data stem from a study of OX40 agonist ivuxolimab in advanced cancers. In the study overall: Dose-escalation patients had hepatocellular carcinoma, melanoma, renal cell or head and neck cancer. Age averaged 60 years (range roughly 23 to 79), and roughly 82% were male.

Assay used: immunoSEQ multiplex PCR; TCRdb lists only in-frame clones, some missing. The data contain some 60,000 clones, around 87% of them seen just once; the ten biggest clones take up approximately 16%. General observations from the study: Expanded clones were, on average, more numerous in CD8+ T cells than in CD4+. In the 0.1 to 3.0 mg/kg range, CD4+ and CD8+ blood T cells had expanded clonally by week 6.

Sample: CD4+ or CD8+ T cells sorted from blood, taken in a trial of the OX40 agonist ivuxolimab. The origin of this receptor is an adult with an advanced solid tumor such as melanoma, head and neck, liver or kidney cancer.

CDR3 bases: TGTGCCAGCAGCCCCCCAATAAGAGAGCCAGATACGCAGTATTTT. As protein: CASSPPIREPDTQYF. The chain combines TRBV7-9 with TRBJ2-3, with no clear D. Trimming left V 5 bases short and J 4 bases short, with 16 bases between. The germline V gene has CDR1 SEHNR and CDR2 FQNEAQ (reference sequence). The CDR3 has 15 residues. The variable domain in full, completed from reference TRBV7-9 and TRBJ2-3, reads DTGVSQNPRHKITKRGQNVTFRCDPISEHNRLYWYRQTLGQGPEFLTYFQNEAQLEKSRLLSDRFSAERPKGSFSTLEIQRTEQGDSAMYLCASSPPIREPDTQYFGPGTRLTVL.